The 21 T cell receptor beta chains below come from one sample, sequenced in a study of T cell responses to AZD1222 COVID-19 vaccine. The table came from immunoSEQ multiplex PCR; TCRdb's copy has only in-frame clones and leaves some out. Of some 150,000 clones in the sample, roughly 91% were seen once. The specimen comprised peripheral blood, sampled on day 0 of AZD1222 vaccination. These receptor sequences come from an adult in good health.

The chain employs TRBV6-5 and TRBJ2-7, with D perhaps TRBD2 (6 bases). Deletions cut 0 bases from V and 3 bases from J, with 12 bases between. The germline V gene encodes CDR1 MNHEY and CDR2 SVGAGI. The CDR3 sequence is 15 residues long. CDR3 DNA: TGTGCCAGCAGTTACTCGATGCGGGGCGGCTACGAGCAGTACTTC. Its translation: CASSYSMRGGYEQYF.

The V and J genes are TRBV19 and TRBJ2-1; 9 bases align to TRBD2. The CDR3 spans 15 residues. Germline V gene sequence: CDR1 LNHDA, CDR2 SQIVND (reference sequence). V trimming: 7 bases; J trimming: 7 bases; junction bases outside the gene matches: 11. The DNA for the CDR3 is TGTGCCAGTACGTCAGGGCGGGGGGGCCGTAATGAGCAGTTCTTC. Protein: CASTSGRGGRNEQFF.

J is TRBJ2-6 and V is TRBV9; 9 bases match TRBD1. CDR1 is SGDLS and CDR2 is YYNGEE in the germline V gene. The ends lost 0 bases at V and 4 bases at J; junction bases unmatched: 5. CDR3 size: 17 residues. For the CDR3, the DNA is TGTGCCAGCAGCGTAGTACAGGGGGCGTCCGGGGCCAACGTCCTGACTTTC. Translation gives CASSVVQGASGANVLTF.

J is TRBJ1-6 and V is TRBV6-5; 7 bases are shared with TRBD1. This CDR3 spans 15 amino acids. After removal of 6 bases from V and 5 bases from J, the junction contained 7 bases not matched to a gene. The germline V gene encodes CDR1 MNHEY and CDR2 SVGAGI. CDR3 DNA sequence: TGTGCCAGCAGCCCGACAGGGAACCATAATTCACCCCTCCACTTT. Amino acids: CASSPTGNHNSPLHF.

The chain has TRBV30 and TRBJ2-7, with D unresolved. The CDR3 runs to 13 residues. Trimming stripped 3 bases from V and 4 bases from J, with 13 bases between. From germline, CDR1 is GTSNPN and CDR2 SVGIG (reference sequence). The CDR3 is CAWRGRFLYEQYF. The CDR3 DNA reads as TGTGCCTGGAGAGGCAGATTTCTTTACGAGCAGTACTTC. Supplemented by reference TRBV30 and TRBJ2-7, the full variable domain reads SQTIHQWPATLVQPVGSPLSLECTVEGTSNPNLYWYRQAAGRGLQLLFYSVGIGQISSEVPQNLSASRPQDRQFILSSKKLLLSDSGFYLCAWRGRFLYEQYFGPGTRLTVT.

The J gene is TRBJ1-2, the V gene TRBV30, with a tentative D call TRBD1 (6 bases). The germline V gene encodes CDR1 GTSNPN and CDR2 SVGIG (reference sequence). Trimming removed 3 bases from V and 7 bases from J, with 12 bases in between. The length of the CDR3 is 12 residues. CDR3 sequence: CAWRRGKAGYTF. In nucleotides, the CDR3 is TGTGCCTGGAGGAGGGGGAAGGCTGGCTACACCTTC. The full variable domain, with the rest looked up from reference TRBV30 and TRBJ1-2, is SQTIHQWPATLVQPVGSPLSLECTVEGTSNPNLYWYRQAAGRGLQLLFYSVGIGQISSEVPQNLSASRPQDRQFILSSKKLLLSDSGFYLCAWRRGKAGYTFGSGTRLTVV.

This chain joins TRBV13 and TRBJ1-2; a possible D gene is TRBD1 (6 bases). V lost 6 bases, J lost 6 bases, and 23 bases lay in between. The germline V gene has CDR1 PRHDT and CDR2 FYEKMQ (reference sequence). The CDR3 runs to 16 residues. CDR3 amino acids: CASSSSRGGHRDGYTF. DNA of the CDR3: TGTGCCAGCAGTTCCTCACGGGGGGGGCATCGCGATGGCTACACCTTC.

DNA of the CDR3: TGTGCCACCAGCATTGGACAGGGGGCGGATTTCACTGAAGCTTTCTTT. Protein: CATSIGQGADFTEAFF. The chain recombines TRBV15 with TRBJ1-1; 11 bases are a match to TRBD1. The CDR3 spans 16 residues. The V gene end was trimmed by 4 bases and the J gene end by 4 bases; junction bases not matched to a gene: 8. CDR1 LNHNV and CDR2 YYDKDF come from the germline V gene (reference sequence).

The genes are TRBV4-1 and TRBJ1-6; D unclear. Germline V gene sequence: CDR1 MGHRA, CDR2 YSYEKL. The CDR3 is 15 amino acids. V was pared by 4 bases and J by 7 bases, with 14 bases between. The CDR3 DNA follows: TGCGCCAGCAGCCTCCAGATCTATGGCAATTCACCCCTCCACTTT. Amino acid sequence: CASSLQIYGNSPLHF.

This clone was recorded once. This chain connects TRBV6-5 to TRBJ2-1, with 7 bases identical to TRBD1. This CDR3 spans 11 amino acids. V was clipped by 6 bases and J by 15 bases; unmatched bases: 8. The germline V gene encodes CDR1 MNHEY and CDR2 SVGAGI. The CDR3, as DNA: TGTGCCAGCAGGAAGGGGGCGCGGCGGTTCTTC. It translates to CASRKGARRFF.

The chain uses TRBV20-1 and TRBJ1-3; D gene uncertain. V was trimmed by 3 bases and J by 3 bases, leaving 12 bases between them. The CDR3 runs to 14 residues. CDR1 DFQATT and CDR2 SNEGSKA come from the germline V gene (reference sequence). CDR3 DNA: TGCAGTGCTAGTTCGCCCGGCCTTGGAAACACCATATATTTT. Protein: CSASSPGLGNTIYF.

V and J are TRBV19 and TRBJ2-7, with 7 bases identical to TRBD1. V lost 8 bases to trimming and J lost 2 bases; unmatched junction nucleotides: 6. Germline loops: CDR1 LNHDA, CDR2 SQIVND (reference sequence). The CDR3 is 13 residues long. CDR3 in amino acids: CASSSTGPYEQYF. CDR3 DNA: TGTGCCAGTTCCTCGACAGGGCCCTACGAGCAGTACTTC.

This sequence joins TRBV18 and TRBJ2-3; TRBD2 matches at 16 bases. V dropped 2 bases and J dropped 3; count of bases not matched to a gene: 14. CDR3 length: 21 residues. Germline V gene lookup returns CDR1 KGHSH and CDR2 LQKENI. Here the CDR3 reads CASSPRAPGTSGRAETDTQYF. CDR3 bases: TGTGCCAGCTCACCAAGGGCCCCCGGGACTAGCGGGAGGGCAGAGACAGATACGCAGTATTTT.

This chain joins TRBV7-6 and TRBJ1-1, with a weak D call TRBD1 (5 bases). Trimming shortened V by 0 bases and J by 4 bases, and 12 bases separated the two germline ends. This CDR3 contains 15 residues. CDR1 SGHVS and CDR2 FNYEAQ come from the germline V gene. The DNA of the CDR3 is TGTGCCAGCAGCTTAGCGTTGGGGGAGGCCACTGAAGCTTTCTTT. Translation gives CASSLALGEATEAFF. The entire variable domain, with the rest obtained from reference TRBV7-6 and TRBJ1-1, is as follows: GAGVSQSPRYKVTKRGQDVALRCDPISGHVSLYWYRQALGQGPEFLTYFNYEAQQDKSGLPNDRFSAERPEGSISTLTIQRTEQRDSAMYRCASSLALGEATEAFFGQGTRLTVV.

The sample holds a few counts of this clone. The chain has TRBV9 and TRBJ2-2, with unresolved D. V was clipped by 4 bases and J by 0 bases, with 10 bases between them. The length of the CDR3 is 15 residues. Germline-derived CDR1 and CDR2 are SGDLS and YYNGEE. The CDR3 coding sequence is TGTGCCAGCAGCTTATACACTGCGAACACCGGGGAGCTGTTTTTT. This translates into CASSLYTANTGELFF.

CDR3 sequence: CASSELGNPKEGGYTF. The DNA of the CDR3 is TGTGCCAGCAGTGAGTTAGGGAACCCAAAAGAGGGTGGCTACACCTTC. The chain uses TRBV2 and TRBJ1-2; D gene unclear. The CDR3 loop spans 16 amino acids. V dropped 3 bases and J dropped 7 bases, with 21 bases sitting between them. Germline CDR1 reads SNHLY; CDR2 reads FYNNEI.

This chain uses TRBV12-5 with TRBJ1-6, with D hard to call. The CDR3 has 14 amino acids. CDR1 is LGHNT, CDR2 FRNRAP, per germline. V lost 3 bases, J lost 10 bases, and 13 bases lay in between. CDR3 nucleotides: TGTGCTAGTGGTTTTGTCGGGGAAAGGTCACCCCTCCACTTT. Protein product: CASGFVGERSPLHF.

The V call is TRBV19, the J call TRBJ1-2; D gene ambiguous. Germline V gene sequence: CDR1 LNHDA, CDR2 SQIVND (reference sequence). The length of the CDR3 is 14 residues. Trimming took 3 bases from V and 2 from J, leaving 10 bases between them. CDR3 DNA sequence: TGTGCCAGTAGTATCCCGCAGGCCAACTATGGCTACACCTTC. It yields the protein CASSIPQANYGYTF. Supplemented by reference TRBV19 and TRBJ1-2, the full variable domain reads DGGITQSPKYLFRKEGQNVTLSCEQNLNHDAMYWYRQDPGQGLRLIYYSQIVNDFQKGDIAEGYSVSREKKESFPLTVTSAQKNPTAFYLCASSIPQANYGYTFGSGTRLTVV.

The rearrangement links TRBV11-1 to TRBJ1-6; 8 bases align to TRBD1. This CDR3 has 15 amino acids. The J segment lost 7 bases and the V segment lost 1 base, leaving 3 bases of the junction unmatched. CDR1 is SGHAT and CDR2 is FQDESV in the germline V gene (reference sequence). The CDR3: CASSLGTGGNSPLHF. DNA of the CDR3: TGTGCCAGCAGCTTAGGTACAGGGGGAAATTCACCCCTCCACTTT.

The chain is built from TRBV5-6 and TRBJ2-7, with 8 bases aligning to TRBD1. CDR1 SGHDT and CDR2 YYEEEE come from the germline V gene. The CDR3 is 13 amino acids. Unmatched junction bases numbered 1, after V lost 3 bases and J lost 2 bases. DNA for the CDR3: TGTGCCAGCAGCTGGGGACAGGCCTACGAGCAGTACTTC. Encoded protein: CASSWGQAYEQYF.

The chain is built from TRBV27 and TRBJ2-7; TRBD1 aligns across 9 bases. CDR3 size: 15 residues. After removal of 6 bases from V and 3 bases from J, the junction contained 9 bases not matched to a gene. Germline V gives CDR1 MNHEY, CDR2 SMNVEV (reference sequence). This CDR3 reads CASRNTGGDFYEQYF. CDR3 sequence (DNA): TGTGCCAGCAGAAATACAGGGGGCGACTTCTACGAGCAGTACTTC.